This is a list of T cell receptor beta chains from one sample in a study of blood T cell repertoires in COVID-19. Some clones are missing from TCRdb's copy, which holds only in-frame ones; the method was immunoSEQ multiplex PCR. In the table there are 50,000 to 70,000 clones, 65% to 80% of which are singletons. Sequencing was done on a sample of peripheral blood. Receptor source: a man aged 55 to 70 with acute or convalescent COVID-19. Each CDR3 is given with its conserved first and last residue. Fields, in order: D gene, clone size, V gene, J gene, CDR3 protein, CDR3 DNA. A D gene is named only where the DNA matches it firmly. Only part of the rows carry a size: once, few, many, or a class if the clone is expanded.

TRBD2,few,TRBV13,TRBJ2-7,CASRRGLGSSYEQYF,TGTGCCAGCAGACGCGGACTAGGCAGCTCCTACGAGCAGTACTTC
.,.,TRBV28,TRBJ1-5,CASSLRRGSNQPQHF,TGTGCCAGCAGTTTAAGAAGGGGAAGCAATCAGCCCCAGCATTTT
TRBD1,.,TRBV19,TRBJ1-5,CASSTPGTGREQPQHF,TGTGCCAGTAGTACCCCCGGGACAGGGAGGGAACAGCCCCAGCATTTT
.,.,TRBV6-5,TRBJ1-1,CASHTPGNTEAFF,TGTGCCAGCCATACCCCGGGGAACACTGAAGCTTTCTTT
.,.,TRBV15,TRBJ2-7,CATSRESSSLPEEQYF,TGTGCCACCAGCAGAGAGTCCTCCTCCCTCCCAGAAGAGCAGTACTTC
TRBD1,.,TRBV19,TRBJ2-5,CASSRTGGGETQYF,TGTGCCAGTAGTAGGACAGGGGGCGGAGAGACCCAGTACTTC
TRBD1,.,TRBV5-6,TRBJ2-7,CASSFTGEGSYEQYF,TGTGCCAGCAGTTTCACAGGGGAAGGCTCCTACGAGCAGTACTTC
.,.,TRBV5-6,TRBJ2-5,CASSYDNQETQYF,TGTGCCAGCAGCTACGACAACCAAGAGACCCAGTACTTC
TRBD1,.,TRBV18,TRBJ2-3,CASSPRSGQTDTQYF,TGTGCCAGCTCACCTAGGTCGGGACAGACAGATACGCAGTATTTT
.,.,TRBV18,TRBJ2-7,CASSPTLDRRIYEQYF,TGTGCCAGCTCACCCACCCTTGACAGGAGGATCTACGAGCAGTACTTC
.,.,TRBV7-2,TRBJ2-3,CASSLDGRLDTQYF,TGTGCCAGCAGCTTAGATGGGCGCTTAGATACGCAGTATTTT
.,medium-sized,TRBV11-3,TRBJ1-2,CASNGDYGYTF,TGTGCCAGCAACGGTGACTATGGCTACACCTTC
TRBD2,.,TRBV20-1,TRBJ2-1,CSAARLAQQFF,TGCAGTGCTGCACGACTAGCTCAGCAGTTCTTC
.,few,TRBV6-4,TRBJ2-2,CASSASGGINTGELFF,TGTGCCAGCAGTGCCTCTGGCGGGATAAACACCGGGGAGCTGTTTTTT
.,.,TRBV21-1,TRBJ2-7,CASNRVRGEQYF,TGTGCCAGCAACCGGGTGCGGGGCGAGCAGTACTTC
TRBD2,.,TRBV27,TRBJ2-7,CASKIGLAGYEQYF,TGTGCCAGCAAGATAGGACTAGCGGGCTACGAGCAGTACTTC
.,.,TRBV6-5,TRBJ1-4,CASSKWTRDEKLFF,TGTGCCAGCAGTAAATGGACACGGGATGAAAAACTGTTTTTT
TRBD2,.,TRBV7-9,TRBJ2-1,CASSAGGTSGYNEQFF,TGTGCCAGCAGCGCCGGCGGGACTAGCGGTTACAATGAGCAGTTCTTC
.,once,TRBV28,TRBJ1-1,CASTPRGGTEAFF,TGTGCCAGCACCCCTAGGGGAGGGACTGAAGCTTTCTTT
.,.,TRBV7-2,TRBJ2-1,CASSFGPVSSNEQFF,TGTGCCAGCAGCTTTGGGCCAGTATCGTCCAATGAGCAGTTCTTC
.,.,TRBV2,TRBJ1-2,CASSVRTLNYGYTF,TGTGCCAGCAGTGTGAGGACACTTAACTATGGCTACACCTTC
.,.,TRBV2,TRBJ1-3,CASSDQGAGNTIYF,TGTGCCAGCAGTGATCAAGGGGCTGGAAACACCATATATTTT